These T cell receptor beta chains were read from a single sample in a study of shared clonotypes between healthy human individuals. Clones were read by immunoSEQ multiplex PCR, and TCRdb kept only the in-frame ones, dropping some. Counted here are about 340,000 clones, 73% occurring once; the ten biggest clones make up 8% to 13%. Sequencing was performed on memory CD4+ T cells sorted from blood. The receptor set was obtained from a man aged 30-40 years in good health. Each CDR3 is given with its conserved first and last residue. The order of the fields is J gene, V gene, clone size, D gene, CDR3 protein, CDR3 DNA. D genes are given only for firm matches. Not all rows give a size; the values are once, few, many and, for expanded clones, a class.

TRBJ2-1,TRBV18,.,TRBD2,CASSSTLAGYGNEQFF,TGTGCCAGCTCATCCACCCTAGCGGGATATGGCAATGAGCAGTTCTTC
TRBJ2-7,TRBV9,.,.,CASSPHGDTYEQYF,TGTGCCAGCAGCCCCCACGGGGATACCTACGAGCAGTACTTC
TRBJ2-3,TRBV11-2,.,.,CASSHLGVQSTDTQYF,TGTGCCAGCAGCCACCTTGGGGTCCAAAGCACAGATACGCAGTATTTT
TRBJ2-5,TRBV6-1,.,.,CASSRDYQETQYF,TGTGCCAGCAGTCGGGACTACCAAGAGACCCAGTACTTC
TRBJ2-3,TRBV30,.,TRBD2,CAWSVFIAGGPDTQYF,TGTGCCTGGAGTGTATTTATAGCGGGAGGGCCGGATACGCAGTATTTT
TRBJ1-5,TRBV7-2,few,.,CASSLDSHRNQPQHF,TGTGCCAGCAGCTTAGATTCGCATCGGAATCAGCCCCAGCATTTT
TRBJ1-1,TRBV29-1,.,.,CGAGVRNTEAFF,TGCGGGGCAGGGGTTCGGAACACTGAAGCTTTCTTT
TRBJ1-2,TRBV2,.,.,CAAAGGPRVGYTF,TGTGCCGCAGCAGGAGGGCCCCGGGTTGGCTACACCTTC
TRBJ2-1,TRBV5-8,.,TRBD2,CASRRLAASYNEQFF,TGTGCCAGCAGGAGACTAGCGGCCTCCTACAATGAGCAGTTCTTC
TRBJ2-5,TRBV5-6,.,.,CASSRTDRGREQYF,TGTGCCAGCAGCCGGACCGATCGAGGCCGGGAGCAGTACTTC
TRBJ2-1,TRBV7-3,many,TRBD2,CASSLRLAGHNEQFF,TGTGCCAGCAGCTTAAGACTAGCGGGACACAATGAGCAGTTCTTC
TRBJ1-2,TRBV7-2,.,.,CASSFTFKGVDGYTF,TGTGCCAGCAGCTTTACGTTTAAAGGGGTTGATGGCTACACCTTC
TRBJ2-5,TRBV10-2,many,.,CASSFIEETQYF,TGCGCCAGCAGTTTTATCGAAGAGACCCAGTACTTC
TRBJ2-3,TRBV7-2,few,TRBD2,CASSLSGLAAGDTQYF,TGTGCCAGCAGCTTATCTGGACTAGCGGCCGGCGATACGCAGTATTTT
TRBJ1-5,TRBV4-1,.,.,CASSQETGNNQPQHF,TGCGCCAGCAGCCAAGAGACAGGCAACAATCAGCCCCAGCATTTT
TRBJ2-5,TRBV5-4,.,.,CASSSARSPETQYF,TGTGCCAGCAGCTCAGCTAGGTCGCCGGAGACCCAGTACTTC
TRBJ1-2,TRBV6-1,.,.,CASSDYIFDGYTF,TGTGCCAGCAGTGATTACATTTTTGATGGCTACACCTTC
TRBJ2-5,TRBV7-6,.,TRBD2,CASSLNSGRVGETQYF,TGTGCCAGCAGCTTAAATAGCGGGAGAGTCGGAGAGACCCAGTACTTC
TRBJ2-3,TRBV7-3,.,.,CASSRRETDTQYF,TGTGCCAGCAGCAGACGGGAGACAGATACGCAGTATTTT
TRBJ2-7,TRBV13,.,.,CASSLGRRTYEQYF,TGTGCCAGCAGCTTGGGACGGAGAACCTACGAGCAGTACTTC